Listed here are 24 T cell receptor beta chains from one sample, sequenced in a study of response to subunit inactivated influenza vaccine. TCRdb reprocessed the RT-PCR reads with MiXCR, giving one entry per CDR3 protein. The sample consists of about 190,000 distinct CDR3 sequences, approximately 15% of them appearing once. The sample here was CD8+ T cells sorted from PBMCs, taken about 5 days after vaccination. These receptors came from a man in his forties or fifties who received an inactivated influenza vaccine.

The rearrangement joins TRBV5-1 to TRBJ2-7; 9 bases align to TRBD1. With V trimmed by 7 bases and J by 5 bases, 4 bases remained unmatched. The CDR3 length is 12 residues. CDR1 and CDR2 from the germline V gene are SGHRS and YFSETQ. The CDR3 DNA is TGCGCCAGCCGGGACAGGGTAAACGAGCAGTACTTC. Protein product: CASRDRVNEQYF.

This clonotype qualifies as large. The V gene is TRBV19, the J gene TRBJ1-2, with D possibly matching TRBD1 (6 bases). Per germline, CDR1 LNHDA and CDR2 SQIVND (reference sequence). The CDR3 contains 16 residues. The V end was cut by 4 bases, the J end by 10 bases, with 25 bases between. This CDR3 reads CASSTPLLQGRRDYTF. Here the CDR3 DNA reads TGTGCCAGTAGTACCCCCCTATTACAGGGAAGGAGAGACTACACCTTC.

The genes are TRBV7-6 and TRBJ2-2, with 7 nucleotides matching TRBD1. The CDR3 length is 15 residues. Germline V gene lookup returns CDR1 SGHVS and CDR2 FNYEAQ. J gave up 5 bases and V 5 bases, and 8 bases lay outside the gene matches. CDR3 nucleotide sequence: TGTGCCAGCAGCGCTAGGGACAGTCCGACCGGGGAGCTGTTTTTT. Protein sequence: CASSARDSPTGELFF.

This clonotype was seen at least ten times. The rearrangement uses TRBV20-1 and TRBJ2-1; D not resolved. The CDR3 totals 12 residues. Germline assignment: CDR1 DFQATT and CDR2 SNEGSKA (reference sequence). Trimming shortened V by 5 bases and J by 3 bases, and 8 bases separated the two germline ends. CDR3 nucleotide sequence: TGCAGTGCTCGTCCGAGCTACAATGAGCAGTTCTTC. The encoded protein is CSARPSYNEQFF.

The rearrangement joins TRBV12-3 or TRBV12-4 to TRBJ1-1; D call uncertain. The CDR3 has 14 residues. Trimming cost V 2 bases and J 4 bases, with 11 bases left between them. The CDR3 coding sequence is TGTGCCAGCAGTTTAACCAGTATTTTCACTGAAGCTTTCTTT. Translating it yields CASSLTSIFTEAFF.

V gene TRBV7-9 combines with J gene TRBJ2-3; D is unclear. Looked up from germline, CDR1 is SEHNR and CDR2 is FQNEAQ (reference sequence). CDR3 length: 14 amino acids. Deletions cut 5 bases from V and 1 base from J, with 10 bases between. This chain's CDR3 is CASSPEGGTDTQYF. The CDR3 region has the DNA TGTGCCAGCAGCCCCGAAGGCGGCACAGATACGCAGTATTTT.

The rearrangement joins TRBV6-6 to TRBJ2-3, with 8 bases fitting TRBD1. Trimming took 4 bases from V and 13 from J; bases not matched to a gene: 4. CDR3 size: 11 residues. Germline V lookup: CDR1 MNHNY, CDR2 SVGAGI (reference sequence). As DNA, the CDR3 is TGTGCCAGCAGTTGGACAGGGTTAGAGTATTTT. Its protein product is CASSWTGLEYF.

This clonotype has only a few counts. The chain uses TRBV6-1 and TRBJ2-1; no definite D call. The germline V and J ends were trimmed by 5 bases and 3 bases, with 8 bases remaining between them. The germline V gene has CDR1 MNHNS and CDR2 SASEGT. The CDR3 contains 13 residues. The DNA for the CDR3 is TGTGCCAGCAGTCTCCACTACTACAATGAGCAGTTCTTC. It translates to CASSLHYYNEQFF.

Only one count was recorded for this clonotype. The rearrangement uses TRBV20-1 and TRBJ2-1, with D tentatively TRBD1 (5 bases). The CDR3 is 13 amino acids. V lost 3 bases to trimming and J lost 5 bases, with 11 bases between them. Looked up from germline, CDR1 is DFQATT and CDR2 is SNEGSKA (reference sequence). The CDR3 DNA follows: TGCAGTGCTAGCCAGGGCCCGAACAATGAGCAGTTCTTC. Encoded protein: CSASQGPNNEQFF.

J is TRBJ1-1 and V is TRBV4-1, with D hard to call. The germline gives CDR1 MGHRA, CDR2 YSYEKL. V gave up 0 bases and J gave up 0 bases, with 11 bases separating them. CDR3 size: 16 residues. CDR3 nucleotides: TGCGCCAGCAGCCAAGAGCGGCAGCCCATGAACACTGAAGCTTTCTTT. Amino acids: CASSQERQPMNTEAFF.

This clonotype has just a few counts. The chain carries TRBV28 and TRBJ2-7; no definite D call. Germline V gene lookup returns CDR1 MDHEN and CDR2 SYDVKM. V lost 1 base, J lost 12 bases, and 16 bases lay in between. The CDR3 covers 13 residues. The CDR3 reads CASSLLGWQDPYF. DNA of the CDR3: TGTGCCAGCAGTTTATTGGGATGGCAGGATCCGTACTTC. The full variable domain, completed using reference TRBV28 and TRBJ2-7, is DVKVTQSSRYLVKRTGEKVFLECVQDMDHENMFWYRQDPGLGLRLIYFSYDVKMKEKGDIPEGYSVSREKKERFSLILESASTNQTSMYLCASSLLGWQDPYFGPGTRLTVT.

This clonotype was observed a few times. This chain links TRBV4-1 with TRBJ2-2; 9 nucleotides match TRBD2. CDR1 and CDR2 (germline): MGHRA, YSYEKL. The V segment lost 0 bases and the J segment 6 bases; nucleotides outside the gene matches: 5. This CDR3 comprises 16 residues. CDR3 sequence reads: CASSQEGIAGAGELFF. The DNA of the CDR3 is TGCGCCAGCAGCCAAGAAGGAATAGCGGGGGCCGGGGAGCTGTTTTTT.

This clonotype was observed a handful of times. The chain recombines TRBV29-1 with TRBJ2-3, with D possibly TRBD2 on 6 matching bases. The CDR3 sequence is 14 residues long. Germline CDR1 and CDR2: SQVTM and ANQGSEA. V was shortened by 4 bases and J by 4 bases, with 15 bases between the two germline ends. The CDR3 reads CSVGGPTSSDTQYF. For the CDR3, the DNA is TGCAGCGTTGGGGGCCCTACTAGCTCAGATACGCAGTATTTT.

This clonotype was seen only a few times. J is TRBJ2-1 and V is TRBV2; tentatively, D is TRBD2 (5 bases). Germline V gene data show CDR1 as SNHLY and CDR2 as FYNNEI. Trimming pared 7 bases from V and 12 bases from J, leaving 19 bases between. The CDR3 covers 13 residues. CDR3 nucleotide sequence: TGTGCCAGCAAGAGGATACCCGGTGAGGGGCAGTTCTTC. It is translated as CASKRIPGEGQFF.

V usage is TRBV27 and J usage is TRBJ2-3; D not resolved. The CDR3 covers 12 residues. The germline gives CDR1 MNHEY, CDR2 SMNVEV (reference sequence). V was pared by 5 bases and J by 10 bases, with 13 bases between. This chain's CDR3 is CASSPTTGAQYF. The CDR3 nucleotides are TGTGCCAGCAGTCCAACTACCGGCGCGCAGTATTTT.

This clonotype was recorded once. A single base separates this from a much larger clone, so it may be a read error. J is TRBJ2-7 and V is TRBV7-2, with 11 bases fitting TRBD1. Germline V gives CDR1 SGHTA, CDR2 FQGNSA. CDR3 size: 15 residues. CDR3: CASSLAGQGGLEHYF. The CDR3 bases are TGTGCCAGCAGCTTAGCGGGACAGGGGGGTCTTGAGCACTACTTC. Complete variable domain (other parts from reference TRBV7-2 and TRBJ2-7): GAGVSQSPSNKVTEKGKDVELRCDPISGHTALYWYRQSLGQGLEFLIYFQGNSAPDKSGLPSDRFSAERTGGSVSTLTIQRTQQEDSAVYLCASSLAGQGGLEHYFGPGTRLTVT.

This clonotype was observed a few times. The V call is TRBV20-1, the J call TRBJ2-4; D is unresolved. V lost 3 bases and J lost 5, with 8 bases in between. The CDR3 has 12 residues. Germline lookup yields CDR1 DFQATT and CDR2 SNEGSKA (reference sequence). This CDR3 is CSASYVENIQYF. The CDR3 DNA sequence: TGCAGTGCTAGTTACGTAGAAAACATTCAGTACTTC.

V usage is TRBV11-2 and J usage is TRBJ2-5, with D uncertain. V dropped 3 bases and J dropped 2 bases, with 19 bases sitting between them. The CDR3 is 17 amino acids. Germline lookup yields CDR1 SGHAT and CDR2 FQNNGV. The CDR3 here is CASSLYYAGQRQETQYF. CDR3 nucleotide sequence: TGTGCCAGCAGCTTGTATTACGCTGGGCAGCGACAAGAGACCCAGTACTTC. The full variable domain, completed using reference TRBV11-2 and TRBJ2-5, is EAGVAQSPRYKIIEKRQSVAFWCNPISGHATLYWYQQILGQGPKLLIQFQNNGVVDDSQLPKDRFSAERLKGVDSTLKIQPAKLEDSAVYLCASSLYYAGQRQETQYFGPGTRLLVL.

Only a few counts were recorded for this clonotype. This chain links TRBV28 with TRBJ2-7; no firm D call. The V gene lost 9 bases and the J gene lost 1 base, with 10 bases spanning the gap. The CDR3 has 12 residues. CDR1 and CDR2 (germline): MDHEN, SYDVKM. The CDR3 DNA sequence: TGTGCCAGTGGCTTATTGTCCTACGAGCAGTACTTC. Protein product: CASGLLSYEQYF.

This clonotype has only a few counts. The gene calls are TRBV27 and TRBJ2-7; D remains ambiguous. The CDR3 totals 15 residues. Germline V gene sequence: CDR1 MNHEY, CDR2 SMNVEV (reference sequence). V was pared by 1 base and J by 2 bases, with 12 bases between. The CDR3 loop reads CASSLFRLAPYEQYF. As DNA, the CDR3 is TGTGCCAGCAGTTTATTTCGACTCGCCCCCTACGAGCAGTACTTC.

The genes are TRBV20-1 and TRBJ2-7; possibly TRBD2 for D (5 bases). Germline V gene sequence: CDR1 DFQATT, CDR2 SNEGSKA (reference sequence). V lost 0 bases and J 11 bases, leaving 8 bases between the germline ends. This CDR3 has 10 amino acids. CDR3 coding DNA: TGCAGTGCTAGAGAGGCGGAGGAGTACTTC. It encodes CSAREAEEYF.

V and J are TRBV29-1 and TRBJ2-1, with TRBD2 matching over 9 bases. This CDR3 contains 15 residues. The germline V gene encodes CDR1 SQVTM and CDR2 ANQGSEA. V dropped 0 bases and J dropped 5; count of bases not matched to a gene: 5. The CDR3: CSVEDRLAGHNEQFF. In DNA form, the CDR3 reads TGCAGCGTTGAAGATCGGCTAGCGGGACACAATGAGCAGTTCTTC.

This clonotype has only a few counts. This chain connects TRBV7-9 to TRBJ1-2; D is undetermined. The CDR3 is made up of 16 amino acids. V was trimmed by 5 bases and J by 4 bases, leaving 20 bases between them. CDR1 and CDR2 from the germline V gene are SEHNR and FQNEAQ (reference sequence). The CDR3 DNA reads as TGTGCCAGCAGCGTCGAAAGCGGGTCTCCAATCTATGGCTACACCTTC. Protein: CASSVESGSPIYGYTF.

The chain combines TRBV24-1 with TRBJ2-1; either TRBD1 or TRBD2 may supply D (6 bases each). There are 13 residues in the CDR3. Trimming removed 8 bases at V and 3 bases at J, with 10 bases between. Germline CDR1 is KGHDR and CDR2 is SFDVKD. The CDR3 loop reads CATMGGLYNEQFF. The CDR3, as DNA: TGTGCCACCATGGGGGGCCTCTACAATGAGCAGTTCTTC.